Reported below is one T cell receptor (beta chain). Living in about 25 US areas, the participants were between roughly 18 and 95 years of age. The CDR3 sequence is 16 residues long. Germline CDR1 reads LGHNA; CDR2 reads YNFKEQ. J was trimmed by 7 bases and V by 5 bases; bases with no gene match: 8. This sample was included in a study of blood T cell repertoires in COVID-19. Study summary: The United States, Italy and Spain supplied acute and convalescent COVID-19 samples.

TCRdb keeps only in-frame clones here, not all; method: immunoSEQ multiplex PCR. Here the sample spans approximately 200,000 clones, 80% to 90% being singletons. The chain couples TRBV4-2 to TRBJ2-1, with 13 nucleotides matching TRBD2. The clonotype was recovered from a woman younger than 45 who had been exposed to COVID-19. The sequenced sample consisted of PBMCs or T cells enriched from blood (not recorded which). In nucleotides, the CDR3 is TGTGCCAGCAGCAGATCCGGGACTAGCGGGAATAATGAGCAGTTCTTC. It encodes CASSRSGTSGNNEQFF.